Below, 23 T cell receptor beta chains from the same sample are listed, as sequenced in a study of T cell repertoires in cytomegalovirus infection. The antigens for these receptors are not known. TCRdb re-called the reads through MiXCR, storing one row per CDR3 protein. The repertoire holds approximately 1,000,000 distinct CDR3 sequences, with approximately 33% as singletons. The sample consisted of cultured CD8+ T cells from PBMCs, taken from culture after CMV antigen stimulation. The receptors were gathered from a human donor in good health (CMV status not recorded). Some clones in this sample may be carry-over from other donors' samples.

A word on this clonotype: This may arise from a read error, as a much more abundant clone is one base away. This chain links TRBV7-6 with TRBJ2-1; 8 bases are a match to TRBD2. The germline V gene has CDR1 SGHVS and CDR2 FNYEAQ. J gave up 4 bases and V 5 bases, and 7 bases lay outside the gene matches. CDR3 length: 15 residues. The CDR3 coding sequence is TGTGCCAGCAGCCCAGCGGGGGACTTGTACAATGAGCAGTTCTTC. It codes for CASSPAGDLYNEQFF.

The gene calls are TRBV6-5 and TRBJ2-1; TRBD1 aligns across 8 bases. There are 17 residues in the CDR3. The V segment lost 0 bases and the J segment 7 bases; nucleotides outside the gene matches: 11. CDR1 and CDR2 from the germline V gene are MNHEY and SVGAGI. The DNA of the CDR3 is TGTGCCAGCAGTTACTCAATAGGTCAGGGGGCGCGGAATGAGCAGTTCTTC. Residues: CASSYSIGQGARNEQFF.

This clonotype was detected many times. The CDR3 here is CASSRRGQGLNTEAFF. The CDR3 nucleotides are TGTGCCAGCTCGAGACGGGGGCAGGGATTGAACACTGAAGCTTTCTTT. This chain joins TRBV18 and TRBJ1-1, with D perhaps TRBD1 (6 bases). V was cut by 6 bases and J by 0 bases, with 17 bases left in between. CDR1 KGHSH and CDR2 LQKENI come from the germline V gene. CDR3 length equals 16 residues.

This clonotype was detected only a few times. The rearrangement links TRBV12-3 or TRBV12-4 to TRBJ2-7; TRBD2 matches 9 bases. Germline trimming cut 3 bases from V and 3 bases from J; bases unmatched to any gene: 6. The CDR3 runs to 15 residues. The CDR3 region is CASSFGLAGNYEQYF. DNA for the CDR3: TGTGCCAGCAGTTTCGGGCTAGCGGGGAACTACGAGCAGTACTTC.

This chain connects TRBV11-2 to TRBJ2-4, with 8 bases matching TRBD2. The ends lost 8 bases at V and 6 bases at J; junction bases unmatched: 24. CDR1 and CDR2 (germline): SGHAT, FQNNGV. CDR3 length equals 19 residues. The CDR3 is CASSASRGTGGGTGNIQYF. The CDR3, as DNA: TGTGCCAGCTCTGCTTCGAGGGGGACTGGCGGGGGGACGGGAAACATTCAGTACTTC.

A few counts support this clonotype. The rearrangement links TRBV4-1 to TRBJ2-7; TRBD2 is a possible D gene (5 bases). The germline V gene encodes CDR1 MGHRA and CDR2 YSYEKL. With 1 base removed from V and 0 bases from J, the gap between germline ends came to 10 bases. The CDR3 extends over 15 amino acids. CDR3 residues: CASSQGARGSYEQYF. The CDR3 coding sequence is TGCGCCAGCAGCCAAGGGGCCCGGGGCTCCTACGAGCAGTACTTC.

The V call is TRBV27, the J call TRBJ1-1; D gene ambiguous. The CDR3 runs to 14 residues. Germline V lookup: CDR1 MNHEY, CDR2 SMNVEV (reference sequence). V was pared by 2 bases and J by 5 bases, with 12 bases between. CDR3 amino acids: CASSLGSQRTEAFF. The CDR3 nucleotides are TGTGCCAGCAGTTTAGGGAGTCAAAGGACTGAAGCTTTCTTT.

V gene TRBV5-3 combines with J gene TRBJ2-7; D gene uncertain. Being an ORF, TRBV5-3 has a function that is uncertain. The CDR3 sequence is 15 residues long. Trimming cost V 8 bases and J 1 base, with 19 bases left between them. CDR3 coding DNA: TGTGCCAGCAGCCCAGACCCCCGTTCATCCTACGAGCAGTACTTC. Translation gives CASSPDPRSSYEQYF.

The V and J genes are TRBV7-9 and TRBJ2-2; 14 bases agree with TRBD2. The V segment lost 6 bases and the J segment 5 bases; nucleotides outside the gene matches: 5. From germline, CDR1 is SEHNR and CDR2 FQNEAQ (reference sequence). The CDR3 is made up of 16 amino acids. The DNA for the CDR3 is TGTGCCAGCAGGGGGACTAGCGGGGGCCGAACCGGGGAGCTGTTTTTT. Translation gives CASRGTSGGRTGELFF.

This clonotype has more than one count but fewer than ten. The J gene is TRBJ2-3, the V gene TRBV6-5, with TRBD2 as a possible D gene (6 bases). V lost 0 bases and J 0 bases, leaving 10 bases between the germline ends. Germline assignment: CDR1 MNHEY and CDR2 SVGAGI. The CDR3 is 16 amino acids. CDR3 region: CASSYSSAGSTDTQYF. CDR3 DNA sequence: TGTGCCAGCAGTTACTCGAGTGCGGGGAGCACAGATACGCAGTATTTT.

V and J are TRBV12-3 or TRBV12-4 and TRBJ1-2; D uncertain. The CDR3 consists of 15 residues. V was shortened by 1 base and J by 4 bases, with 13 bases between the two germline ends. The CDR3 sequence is CASSLGRPTIYGYTF. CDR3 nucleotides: TGTGCCAGCAGTTTAGGCAGGCCCACTATCTATGGCTACACCTTC.

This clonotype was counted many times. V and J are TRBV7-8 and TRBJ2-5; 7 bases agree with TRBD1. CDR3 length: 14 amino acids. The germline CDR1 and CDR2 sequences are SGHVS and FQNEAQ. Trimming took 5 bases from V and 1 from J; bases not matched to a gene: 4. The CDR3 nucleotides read TGTGCCAGCAGCGTCGACAGGGCCCAAGAGACCCAGTACTTC. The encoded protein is CASSVDRAQETQYF.

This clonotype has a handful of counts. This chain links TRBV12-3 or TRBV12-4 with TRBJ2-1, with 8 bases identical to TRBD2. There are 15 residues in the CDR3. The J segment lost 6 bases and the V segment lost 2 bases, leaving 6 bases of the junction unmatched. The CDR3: CASSLLTGGFNEQFF. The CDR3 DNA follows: TGTGCCAGCAGTTTATTGACGGGGGGGTTCAATGAGCAGTTCTTC.

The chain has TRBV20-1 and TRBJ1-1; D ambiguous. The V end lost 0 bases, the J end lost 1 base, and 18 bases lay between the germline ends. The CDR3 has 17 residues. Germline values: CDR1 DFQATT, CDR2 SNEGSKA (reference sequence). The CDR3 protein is CSARDSPPDSGNTEAFF. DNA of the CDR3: TGCAGTGCTAGAGATTCCCCCCCTGACTCAGGGAACACTGAAGCTTTCTTT.

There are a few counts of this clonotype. In DNA, the CDR3 is TGTGCCAGCAGCCCCCAGGATCGTAAGGACAACTCCTACAATGAGCAGTTCTTC. The encoded protein is CASSPQDRKDNSYNEQFF. The chain recombines TRBV7-3 with TRBJ2-1; D might be TRBD1 (5 bases). The CDR3 is made up of 18 amino acids. Between the trimmed V and J ends, which lost 5 bases and 0 bases, there was a span of 20 bases. The germline V gene has CDR1 SGHTA and CDR2 FQGTGA.

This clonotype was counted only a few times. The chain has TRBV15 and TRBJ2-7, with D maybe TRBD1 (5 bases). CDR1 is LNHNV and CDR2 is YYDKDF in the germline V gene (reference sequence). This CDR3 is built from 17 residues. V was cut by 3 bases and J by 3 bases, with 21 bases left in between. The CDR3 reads CATSSQFTGHLIYEQYF. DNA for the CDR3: TGTGCCACCAGCAGCCAATTCACAGGACACCTTATCTACGAGCAGTACTTC.

The CDR3 loop is CSEGGQGEINTEAFF. The CDR3 DNA follows: TGCAGTGAAGGAGGACAGGGGGAAATTAACACTGAAGCTTTCTTT. This sequence joins TRBV20-1 and TRBJ1-1; 10 bases fit TRBD1. Per germline, CDR1 DFQATT and CDR2 SNEGSKA (reference sequence). The trim removed 7 bases at V and 2 bases at J, leaving 10 bases unmatched. The CDR3 contains 15 residues.

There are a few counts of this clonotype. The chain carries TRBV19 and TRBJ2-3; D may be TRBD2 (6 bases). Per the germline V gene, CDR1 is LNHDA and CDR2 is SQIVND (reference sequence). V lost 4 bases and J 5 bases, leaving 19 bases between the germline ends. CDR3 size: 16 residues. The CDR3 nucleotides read TGTGCCAGTAGTAAGGGACTGCTTGTGGAAGGAGATACGCAGTATTTT. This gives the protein CASSKGLLVEGDTQYF.

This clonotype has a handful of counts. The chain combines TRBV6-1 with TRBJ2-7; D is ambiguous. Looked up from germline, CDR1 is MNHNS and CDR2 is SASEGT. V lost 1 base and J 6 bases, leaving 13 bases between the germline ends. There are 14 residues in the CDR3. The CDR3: CASSEGRFKGEQYF. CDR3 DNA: TGTGCCAGCAGTGAAGGAAGATTCAAGGGCGAGCAGTACTTC.

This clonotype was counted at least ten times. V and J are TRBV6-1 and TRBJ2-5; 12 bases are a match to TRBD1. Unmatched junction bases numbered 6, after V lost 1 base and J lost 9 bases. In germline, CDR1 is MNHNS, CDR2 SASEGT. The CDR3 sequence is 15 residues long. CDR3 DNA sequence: TGTGCCAGCAGTGAAGAGGGACAGGGGGCGGAGGCCCAGTACTTC. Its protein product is CASSEEGQGAEAQYF.

This chain's CDR3 is CASSLESRSIVGETQYF. In nucleotides, the CDR3 is TGTGCCAGCAGTTTAGAGTCTCGATCCATAGTCGGAGAGACCCAGTACTTC. This chain links TRBV28 with TRBJ2-5; unclear D gene. Germline V gene lookup returns CDR1 MDHEN and CDR2 SYDVKM. Trimming cost V 2 bases and J 4 bases, with 20 bases left between them. The CDR3 loop spans 17 amino acids.

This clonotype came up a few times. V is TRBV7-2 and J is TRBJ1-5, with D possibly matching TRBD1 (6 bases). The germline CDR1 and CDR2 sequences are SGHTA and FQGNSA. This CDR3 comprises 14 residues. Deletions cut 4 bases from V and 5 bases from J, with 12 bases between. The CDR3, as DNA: TGTGCCAGCAGCTCACAGGGCCTATATCAGCCCCAGCATTTT. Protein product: CASSSQGLYQPQHF.

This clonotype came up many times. The CDR3 reads CASTLPIGGSYNEQFF. CDR3 nucleotides: TGTGCCAGCACCCTCCCGATTGGCGGCTCCTACAATGAGCAGTTCTTC. The V and J genes are TRBV7-8 and TRBJ2-1; D ambiguous. The V gene lost 7 bases and the J gene lost 0 bases, with 16 bases spanning the gap. From germline, CDR1 is SGHVS and CDR2 FQNEAQ. The CDR3 length is 16 residues.